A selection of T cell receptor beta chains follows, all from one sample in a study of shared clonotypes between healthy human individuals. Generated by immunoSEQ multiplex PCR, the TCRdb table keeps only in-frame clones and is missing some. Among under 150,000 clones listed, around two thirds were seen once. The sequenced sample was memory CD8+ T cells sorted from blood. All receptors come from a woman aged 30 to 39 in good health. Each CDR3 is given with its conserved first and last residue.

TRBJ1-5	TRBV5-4	CASSLDRTNQPQHF
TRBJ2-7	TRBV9	CASSVGVSYEQYF
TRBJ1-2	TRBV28	CASSFSQSYGYTF
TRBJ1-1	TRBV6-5	CATSRGTEAFF
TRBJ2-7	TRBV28	CASRNLGLAYEQYF
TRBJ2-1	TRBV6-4	CASSVLAGAANEQFF
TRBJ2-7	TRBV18	CASSPPAGSYEQYF
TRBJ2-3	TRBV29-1	CSASIHIQGPPGDTQYF
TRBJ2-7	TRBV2	CASIAAQGFGHEQYF
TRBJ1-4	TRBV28	CASSFSLSGDPNEKLFF
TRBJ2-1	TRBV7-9	CASSLSLASYNEQFF
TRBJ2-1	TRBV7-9	CASSPPGGSAYNEQFF
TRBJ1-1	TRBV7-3	CASSPDGGNTEAFF
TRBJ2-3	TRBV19	CASSMISGSTQYF
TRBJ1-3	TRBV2	CASGDRGIPGNTIYF
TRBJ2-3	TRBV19	CASSIERGIVSTDTQYF
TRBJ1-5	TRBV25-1	CASSETGAKQPQHF
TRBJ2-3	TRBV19	CASSSLAGEGTDTQYF
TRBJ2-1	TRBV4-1	CASSQAPGGTYNEQFF
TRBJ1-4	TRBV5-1	CASRLGGDEKLFF
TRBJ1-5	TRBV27	CATSPLGIYSNQPQHF
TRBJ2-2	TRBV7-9	CASSPRTSGLNTGELFF
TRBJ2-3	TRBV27	CASNQGARADTQYF
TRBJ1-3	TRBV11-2	CASSLQWSSGNTIYF
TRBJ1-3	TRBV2	CASSETGGEGNTIYF
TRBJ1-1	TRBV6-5	CASFKGRDTEAFF
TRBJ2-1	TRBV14	CASSVLWGASYNEQFF
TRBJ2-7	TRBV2	CASSEGISYEQYF
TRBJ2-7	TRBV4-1	CASSPRGTSGGNEQYF
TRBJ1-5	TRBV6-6	CASSYSIISNQPQHF
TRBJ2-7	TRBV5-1	CASSWTGGHYYEQYF
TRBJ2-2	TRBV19	CASSIPPGELFF
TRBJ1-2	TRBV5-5	CASSPTGNRMDGYTF
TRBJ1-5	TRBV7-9	CASSAVEGGNQPQHF
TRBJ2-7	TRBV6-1	CASSEETGGPYEQYF
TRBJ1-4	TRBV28	CASSRRQGLEKLFF
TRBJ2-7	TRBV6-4	CASSAGLEAGVKYF
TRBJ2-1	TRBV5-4	CASSSFTGTQVNEQFF
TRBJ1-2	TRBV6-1	CASSEGAWHYGYTF
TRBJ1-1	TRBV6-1	CASTVGGGSEEAFF
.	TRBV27	CASSPGTSGSYEQYF
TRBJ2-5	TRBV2	CASSERRETQYF
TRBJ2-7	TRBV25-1	CASSGSGQGMTYEQYF
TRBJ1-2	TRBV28	CASSFRGTTYYGYTF
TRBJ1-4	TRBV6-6	CASSYLIRGRNEKLFF
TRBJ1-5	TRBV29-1	CSVELEGQPQHF
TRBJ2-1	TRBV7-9	CASSVSQGVVNEQFF
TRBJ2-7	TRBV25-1	CASSGPGVVAVPTYEQYF
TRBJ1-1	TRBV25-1	CASSDPLSGDPKAFF
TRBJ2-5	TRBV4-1	CASSTGLAGGPSSETQYF